The present entry profiles one T cell receptor beta chain with its context. Its antigen is undetermined. The protocol was immunoSEQ multiplex PCR, while the TCRdb copy is restricted to in-frame clones and leaves out a portion. Of 110,000 to 150,000 clones in the sample, 94% were seen once. The sample is drawn from a study of cytomegalovirus exposure and HLA in healthy donors. Germline-derived CDR1 and CDR2 are SNHLY and FYNNEI. The CDR3 has 15 residues. Trimming removed 3 bases from V and 4 bases from J; junction bases left unmatched: 7. Study-level findings and limits: Altogether, about 160 TCR beta chains were recorded as cytomegalovirus-associated.

The chain joins TRBV2 to TRBJ2-7, with 9 bases lining up with TRBD2. The origin of this receptor is a man aged 18 to 35 in good health and CMV-seropositive. The material sequenced was PBMCs. The CDR3 DNA sequence: TGTGCCAGCAGTGACCCCGGGACTAGCTTATACGAGCAGTACTTC. Amino acids: CASSDPGTSLYEQYF.